What follows is one T cell receptor (beta chain) and its context. Germline lookup yields CDR1 GTSNPN and CDR2 SVGIG (reference sequence). The length of the CDR3 is 13 residues. The V end was cut by 3 bases, the J end by 1 base, with 7 bases between. This specimen belongs to a study of T-cell reconstitution after alpha-beta-depleted transplantation in children. This sample's TCRbeta library carried unique molecular identifier barcodes. One entry per CDR3 protein results from TCRdb running MiXCR on the PCR reads. The profile shows about 500,000 distinct CDR3 sequences, approximately 30% of them singletons.

Sequenced here: PBMCs from the stem cell graft donor, sampled from the stem cell graft. The receptor was isolated from a human donor who donated a stem cell graft to a child with aplastic anemia. J is TRBJ1-5 and V is TRBV30; D is ambiguous. The CDR3 sequence: CAWSPSSNQPQHF. As DNA, the CDR3 is TGTGCCTGGAGCCCCAGCAGCAATCAGCCCCAGCATTTT.